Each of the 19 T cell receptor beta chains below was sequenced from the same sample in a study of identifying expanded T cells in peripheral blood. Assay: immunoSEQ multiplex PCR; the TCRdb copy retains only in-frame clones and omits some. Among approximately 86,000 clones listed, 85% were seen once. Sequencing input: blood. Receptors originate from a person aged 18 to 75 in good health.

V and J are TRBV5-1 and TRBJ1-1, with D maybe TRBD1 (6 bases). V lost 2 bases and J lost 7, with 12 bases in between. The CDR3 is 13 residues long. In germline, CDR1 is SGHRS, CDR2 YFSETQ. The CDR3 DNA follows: TGCGCCAGCAGCTTTTCTGGGGGCATTGAAGCTTTCTTT. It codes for CASSFSGGIEAFF.

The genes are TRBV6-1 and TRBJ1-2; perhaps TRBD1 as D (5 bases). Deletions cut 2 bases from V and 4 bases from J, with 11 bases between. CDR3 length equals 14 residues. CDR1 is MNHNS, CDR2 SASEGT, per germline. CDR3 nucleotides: TGTGCCAGCAGTGAAACGGGCAGGGTCTATGGCTACACCTTC. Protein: CASSETGRVYGYTF.

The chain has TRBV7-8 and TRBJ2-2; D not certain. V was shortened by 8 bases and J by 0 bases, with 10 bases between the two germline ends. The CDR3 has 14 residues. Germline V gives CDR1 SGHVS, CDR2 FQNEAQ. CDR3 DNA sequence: TGTGCCAGCCAAAGGACGGCGAACACCGGGGAGCTGTTTTTT. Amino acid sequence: CASQRTANTGELFF.

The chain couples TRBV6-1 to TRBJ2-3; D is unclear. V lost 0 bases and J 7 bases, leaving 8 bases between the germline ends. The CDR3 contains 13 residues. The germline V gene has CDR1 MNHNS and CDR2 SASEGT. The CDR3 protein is CASSEAPPNTQYF. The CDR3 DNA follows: TGTGCCAGCAGTGAAGCGCCCCCGAATACGCAGTATTTT.

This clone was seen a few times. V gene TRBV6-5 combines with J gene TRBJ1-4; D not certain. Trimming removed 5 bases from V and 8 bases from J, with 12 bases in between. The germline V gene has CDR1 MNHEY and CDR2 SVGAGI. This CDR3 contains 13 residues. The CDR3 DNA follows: TGTGCCAGCAGTGCCCGTGTCGGGGAAAAACTGTTTTTT. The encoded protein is CASSARVGEKLFF.

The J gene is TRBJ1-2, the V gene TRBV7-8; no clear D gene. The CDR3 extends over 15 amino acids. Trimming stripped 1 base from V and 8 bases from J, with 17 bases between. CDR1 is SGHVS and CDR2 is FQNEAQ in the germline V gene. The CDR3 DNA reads TGTGCCAGCAGCTTAGAGTACTATCGGGGAAAGGGCTACACCTTC. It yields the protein CASSLEYYRGKGYTF. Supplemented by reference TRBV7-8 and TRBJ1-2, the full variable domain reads GAGVSQSPRYKVAKRGQDVALRCDPISGHVSLFWYQQALGQGPEFLTYFQNEAQLDKSGLPSDRFFAERPEGSVSTLKIQRTQQEDSAVYLCASSLEYYRGKGYTFGSGTRLTVV.

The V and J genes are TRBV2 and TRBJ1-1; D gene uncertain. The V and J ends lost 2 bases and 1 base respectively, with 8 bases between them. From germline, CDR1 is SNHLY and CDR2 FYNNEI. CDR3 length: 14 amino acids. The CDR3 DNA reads TGTGCCAGCAGTGAAAACAGCCAGAACACTGAAGCTTTCTTT. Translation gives CASSENSQNTEAFF.

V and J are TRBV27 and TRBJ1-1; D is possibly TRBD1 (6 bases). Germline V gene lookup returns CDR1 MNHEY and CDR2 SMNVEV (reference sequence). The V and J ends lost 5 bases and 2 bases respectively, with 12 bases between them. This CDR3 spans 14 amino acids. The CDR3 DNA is TGTGCCAGCAGTGTCACCAGGGGTAACACTGAAGCTTTCTTT. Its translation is CASSVTRGNTEAFF.

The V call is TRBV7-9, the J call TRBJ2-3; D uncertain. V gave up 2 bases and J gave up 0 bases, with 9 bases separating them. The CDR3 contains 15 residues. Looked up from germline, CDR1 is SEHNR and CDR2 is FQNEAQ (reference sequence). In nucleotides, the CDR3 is TGTGCCAGCAGCTTACGCGAAACTAGCACAGATACGCAGTATTTT. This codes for CASSLRETSTDTQYF.

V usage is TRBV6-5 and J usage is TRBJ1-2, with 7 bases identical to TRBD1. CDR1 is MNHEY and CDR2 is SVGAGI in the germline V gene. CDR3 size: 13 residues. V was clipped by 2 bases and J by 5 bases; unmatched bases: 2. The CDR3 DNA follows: TGTGCCAGCAGTTACGAGACAGGGTATGGCTACACCTTC. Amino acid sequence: CASSYETGYGYTF.

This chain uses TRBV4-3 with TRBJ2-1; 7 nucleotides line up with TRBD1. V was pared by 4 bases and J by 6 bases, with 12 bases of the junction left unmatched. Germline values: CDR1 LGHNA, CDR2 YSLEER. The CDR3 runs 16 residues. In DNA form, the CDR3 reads TGCGCCAGCAGCCCGGACGACAGGGTGATGGGCAATGAGCAGTTCTTC. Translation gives CASSPDDRVMGNEQFF.

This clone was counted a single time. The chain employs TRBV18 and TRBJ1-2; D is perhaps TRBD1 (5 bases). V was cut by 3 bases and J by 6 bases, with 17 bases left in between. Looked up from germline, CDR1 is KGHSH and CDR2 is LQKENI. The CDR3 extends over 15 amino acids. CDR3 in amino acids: CASSPQTTEGDGYTF. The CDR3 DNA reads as TGTGCCAGCTCACCCCAAACGACTGAAGGGGATGGCTACACCTTC.

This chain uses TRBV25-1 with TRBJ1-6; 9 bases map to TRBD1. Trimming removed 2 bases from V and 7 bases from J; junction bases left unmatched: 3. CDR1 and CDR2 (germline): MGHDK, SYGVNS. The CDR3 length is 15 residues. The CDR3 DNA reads TGTGCCAGCAGTGAAAGGGACAGGGTCAATTCACCCCTCCACTTT. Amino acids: CASSERDRVNSPLHF.

In DNA form, the CDR3 reads TGTGCCTGGAGTAGTTATAGCAATCAGCCCCAGCATTTT. Amino acids: CAWSSYSNQPQHF. This rearrangement joins TRBV30 to TRBJ1-5, with unresolved D. Trimming shortened V by 2 bases and J by 0 bases, and 5 bases separated the two germline ends. Per the germline V gene, CDR1 is GTSNPN and CDR2 is SVGIG (reference sequence). CDR3 length equals 13 residues. Filled out from reference TRBV30 and TRBJ1-5, the complete variable domain reads SQTIHQWPATLVQPVGSPLSLECTVEGTSNPNLYWYRQAAGRGLQLLFYSVGIGQISSEVPQNLSASRPQDRQFILSSKKLLLSDSGFYLCAWSSYSNQPQHFGDGTRLSIL.

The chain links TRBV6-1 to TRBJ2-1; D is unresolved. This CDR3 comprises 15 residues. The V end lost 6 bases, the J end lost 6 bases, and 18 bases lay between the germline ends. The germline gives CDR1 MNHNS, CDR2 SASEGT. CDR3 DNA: TGTGCCAGCAGCGCGGTTATGGCCTTGCGCAATGAGCAGTTCTTC. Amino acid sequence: CASSAVMALRNEQFF.

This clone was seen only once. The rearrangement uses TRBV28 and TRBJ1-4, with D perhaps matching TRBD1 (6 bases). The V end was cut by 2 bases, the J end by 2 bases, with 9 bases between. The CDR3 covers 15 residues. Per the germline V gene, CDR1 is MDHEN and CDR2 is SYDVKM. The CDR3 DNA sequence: TGTGCCAGCAGTTTAAGTCAGGGGACTAATGAAAAACTGTTTTTT. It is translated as CASSLSQGTNEKLFF.

Here the CDR3 reads CASSLNTGTGHSGNTIYF. The CDR3 DNA sequence: TGTGCCAGCAGCCTAAACACCGGGACAGGGCATTCGGGAAACACCATATATTTT. The rearrangement joins TRBV7-6 to TRBJ1-3; 9 nucleotides line up with TRBD1. The trim removed 5 bases at V and 4 bases at J, leaving 15 bases unmatched. The CDR3 has 18 amino acids. Germline-derived CDR1 and CDR2 are SGHVS and FNYEAQ.

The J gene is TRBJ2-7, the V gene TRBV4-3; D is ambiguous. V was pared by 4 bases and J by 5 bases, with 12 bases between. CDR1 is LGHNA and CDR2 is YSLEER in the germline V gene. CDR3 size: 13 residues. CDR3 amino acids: CASSPHGVDEQYF. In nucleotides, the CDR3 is TGCGCCAGCAGCCCCCATGGGGTCGACGAGCAGTACTTC.

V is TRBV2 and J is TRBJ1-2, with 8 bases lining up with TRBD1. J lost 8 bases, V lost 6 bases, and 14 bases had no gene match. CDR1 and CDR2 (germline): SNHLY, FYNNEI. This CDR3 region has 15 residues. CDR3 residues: CASSPEYGGTGGYTF. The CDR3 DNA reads TGTGCCAGCAGCCCCGAGTATGGGGGGACAGGAGGCTACACCTTC.